This TCR beta chain was recorded in a study of T-cell reconstitution after alpha-beta-depleted transplantation in children. The CDR3 has 17 residues. A TCRbeta library incorporating unique molecular identifiers was prepared. TCRdb used MiXCR to reprocess the PCR reads, holding one entry per CDR3 protein. The sample lists about 480,000 distinct CDR3 sequences; around 13% were seen once. This clonotype has more than one count but fewer than ten. The V gene is TRBV21-1, the J gene TRBJ2-3; TRBD2 reflects the table's D call only, with no check against the DNA. TRBV21-1 is noted as a pseudogene. Sample: PBMCs from the stem cell graft donor, taken from the stem cell graft. The source of this sequence is a human donor who donated a stem cell graft to a child with combined immunodeficiency. In DNA, the CDR3 is TGTGCCAGCAGCAAAGAGGGCGGGGGGGCTAGCACAGATACGCAGTATTTT. Translating gives CASSKEGGGASTDTQYF.